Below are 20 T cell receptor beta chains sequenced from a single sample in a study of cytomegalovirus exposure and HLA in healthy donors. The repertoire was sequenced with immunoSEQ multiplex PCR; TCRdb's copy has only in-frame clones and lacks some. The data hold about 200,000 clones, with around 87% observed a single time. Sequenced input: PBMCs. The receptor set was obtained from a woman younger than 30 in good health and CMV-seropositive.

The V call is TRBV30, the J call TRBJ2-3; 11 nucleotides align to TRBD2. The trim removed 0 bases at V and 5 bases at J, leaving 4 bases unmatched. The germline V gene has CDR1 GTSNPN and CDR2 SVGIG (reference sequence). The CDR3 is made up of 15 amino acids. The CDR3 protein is CAWSVLSGRGDTQYF. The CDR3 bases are TGTGCCTGGAGTGTACTTAGCGGGAGGGGAGATACGCAGTATTTT.

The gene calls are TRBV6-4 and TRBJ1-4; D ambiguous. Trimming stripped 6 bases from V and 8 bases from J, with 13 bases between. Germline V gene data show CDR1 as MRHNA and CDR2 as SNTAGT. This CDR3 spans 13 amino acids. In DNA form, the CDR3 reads TGTGCCAGCAGCCAGCAAGAGGGAGAAAAACTGTTTTTT. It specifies CASSQQEGEKLFF.

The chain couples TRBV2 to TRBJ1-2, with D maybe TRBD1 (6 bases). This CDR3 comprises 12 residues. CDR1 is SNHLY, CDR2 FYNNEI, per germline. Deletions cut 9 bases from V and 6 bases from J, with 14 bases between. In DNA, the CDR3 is TGTGCCAGATACGCCACAGGGCATGGCTACACCTTC. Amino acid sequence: CARYATGHGYTF. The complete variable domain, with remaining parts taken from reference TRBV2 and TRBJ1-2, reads EPEVTQTPSHQVTQMGQEVILRCVPISNHLYFYWYRQILGQKVEFLVSFYNNEISEKSEIFDDQFSVERPDGSNFTLKIRSTKLEDSAMYFCARYATGHGYTFGSGTRLTVV.

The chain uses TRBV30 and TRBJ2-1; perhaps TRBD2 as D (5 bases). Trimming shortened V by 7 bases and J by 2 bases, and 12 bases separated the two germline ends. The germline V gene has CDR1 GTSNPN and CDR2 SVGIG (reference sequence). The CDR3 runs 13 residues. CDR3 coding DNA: TGTGCCTCCCATAGCGCGACCTACAATGAGCAGTTCTTC. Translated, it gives CASHSATYNEQFF.

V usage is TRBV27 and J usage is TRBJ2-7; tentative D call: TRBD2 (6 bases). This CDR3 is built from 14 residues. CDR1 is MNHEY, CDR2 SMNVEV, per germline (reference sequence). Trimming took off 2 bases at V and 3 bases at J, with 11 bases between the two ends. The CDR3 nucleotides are TGTGCCAGCAGTTTAGGACTAAAGGGCTACGAGCAGTACTTC. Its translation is CASSLGLKGYEQYF.

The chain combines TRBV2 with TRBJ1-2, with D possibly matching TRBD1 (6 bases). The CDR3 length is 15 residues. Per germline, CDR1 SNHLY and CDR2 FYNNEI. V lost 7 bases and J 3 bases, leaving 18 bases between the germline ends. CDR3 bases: TGTGCCAGCATTCCTTGGGCCAGGGGAGACTATGGCTACACCTTC. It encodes CASIPWARGDYGYTF.

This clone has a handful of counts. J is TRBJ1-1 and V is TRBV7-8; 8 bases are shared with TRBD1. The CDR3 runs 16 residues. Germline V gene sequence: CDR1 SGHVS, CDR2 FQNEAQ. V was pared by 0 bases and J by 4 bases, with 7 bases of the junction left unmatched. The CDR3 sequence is CASSLARTGKATEAFF. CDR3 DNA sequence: TGTGCCAGCAGCTTAGCGAGGACAGGGAAGGCCACTGAAGCTTTCTTT.

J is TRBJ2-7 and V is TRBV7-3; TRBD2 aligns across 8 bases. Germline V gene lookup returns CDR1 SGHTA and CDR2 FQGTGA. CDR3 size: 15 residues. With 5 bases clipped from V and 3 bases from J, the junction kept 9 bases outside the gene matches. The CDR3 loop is CASSPLPSGSYEQYF. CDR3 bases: TGTGCCAGCAGCCCTCTCCCCAGCGGGAGCTACGAGCAGTACTTC. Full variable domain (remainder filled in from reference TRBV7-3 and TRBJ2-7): GAGVSQTPSNKVTEKGKYVELRCDPISGHTALYWYRQSLGQGPEFLIYFQGTGAADDSGLPNDRFFAVRPEGSVSTLKIQRTERGDSAVYLCASSPLPSGSYEQYFGPGTRLTVT.

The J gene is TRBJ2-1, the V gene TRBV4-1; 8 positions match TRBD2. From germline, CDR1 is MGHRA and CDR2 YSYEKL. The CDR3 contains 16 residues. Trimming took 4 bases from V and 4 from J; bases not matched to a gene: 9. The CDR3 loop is CASSPQGSGVYNEQFF. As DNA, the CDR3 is TGCGCCAGCAGCCCACAGGGTAGCGGGGTTTACAATGAGCAGTTCTTC.

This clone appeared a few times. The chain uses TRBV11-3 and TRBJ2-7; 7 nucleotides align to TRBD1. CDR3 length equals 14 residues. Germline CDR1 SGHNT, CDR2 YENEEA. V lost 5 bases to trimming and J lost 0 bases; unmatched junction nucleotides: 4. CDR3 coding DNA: TGTGCCAGCAGCCCGGGGACAGACTCCTACGAGCAGTACTTC. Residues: CASSPGTDSYEQYF.

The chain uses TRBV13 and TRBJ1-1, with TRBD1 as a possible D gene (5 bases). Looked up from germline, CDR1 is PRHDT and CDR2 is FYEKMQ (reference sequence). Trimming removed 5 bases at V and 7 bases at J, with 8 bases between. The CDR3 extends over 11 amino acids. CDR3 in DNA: TGTGCCAGCAGCCCGGACATTGAAGCTTTCTTT. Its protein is CASSPDIEAFF.

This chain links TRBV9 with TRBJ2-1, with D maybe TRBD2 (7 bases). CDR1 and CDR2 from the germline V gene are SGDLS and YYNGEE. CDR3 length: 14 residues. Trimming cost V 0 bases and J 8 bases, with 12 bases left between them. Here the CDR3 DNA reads TGTGCCAGCAGCGTAGACGGGGGGCGGGATGAGCAGTTCTTC. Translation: CASSVDGGRDEQFF.

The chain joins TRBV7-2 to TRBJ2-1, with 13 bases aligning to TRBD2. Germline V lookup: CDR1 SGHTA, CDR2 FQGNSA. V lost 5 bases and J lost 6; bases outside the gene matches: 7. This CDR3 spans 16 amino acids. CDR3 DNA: TGTGCCAGCAGCCCCCACGGACTAGCGGGAGCCAATGAGCAGTTCTTC. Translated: CASSPHGLAGANEQFF.

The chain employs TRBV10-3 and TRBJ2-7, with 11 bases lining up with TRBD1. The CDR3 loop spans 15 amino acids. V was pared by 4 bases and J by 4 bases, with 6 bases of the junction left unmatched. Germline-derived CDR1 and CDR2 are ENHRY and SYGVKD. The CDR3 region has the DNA TGTGCCATCAGTGTCGCGGACAGGGGGCTTTACGAGCAGTACTTC. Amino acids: CAISVADRGLYEQYF.

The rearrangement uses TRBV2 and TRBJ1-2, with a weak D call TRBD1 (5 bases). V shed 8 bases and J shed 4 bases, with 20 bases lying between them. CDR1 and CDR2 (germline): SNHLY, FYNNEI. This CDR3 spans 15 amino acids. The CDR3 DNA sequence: TGTGCCAGCCTAAGCTACCGACAGCCCCGCTATGGCTACACCTTC. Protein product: CASLSYRQPRYGYTF.

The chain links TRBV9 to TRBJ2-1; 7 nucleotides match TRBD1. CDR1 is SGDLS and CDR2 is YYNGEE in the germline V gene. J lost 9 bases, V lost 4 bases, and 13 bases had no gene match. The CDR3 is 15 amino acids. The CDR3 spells CASSSLGDRVPEQFF. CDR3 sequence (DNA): TGTGCCAGCAGCTCTCTGGGAGACAGGGTACCTGAGCAGTTCTTC.

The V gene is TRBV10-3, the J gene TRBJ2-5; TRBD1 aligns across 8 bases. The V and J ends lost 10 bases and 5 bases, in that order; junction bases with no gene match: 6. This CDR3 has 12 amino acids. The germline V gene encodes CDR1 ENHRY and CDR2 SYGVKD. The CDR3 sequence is CANGQGDETQYF. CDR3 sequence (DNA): TGTGCCAACGGACAGGGCGATGAGACCCAGTACTTC.

In DNA, the CDR3 is TGTGCCAGCAGCGTACTAAGTAGCGGGAGGGATGAGCAGTTCTTC. Encoded protein: CASSVLSSGRDEQFF. The chain has TRBV9 and TRBJ2-1; 11 nucleotides align to TRBD2. J was trimmed by 8 bases and V by 1 base; bases with no gene match: 5. The CDR3 totals 15 residues. CDR1 is SGDLS and CDR2 is YYNGEE in the germline V gene.

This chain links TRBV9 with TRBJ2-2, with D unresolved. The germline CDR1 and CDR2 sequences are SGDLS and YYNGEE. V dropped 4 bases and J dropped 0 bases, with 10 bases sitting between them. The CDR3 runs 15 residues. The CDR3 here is CASSSVTANTGELFF. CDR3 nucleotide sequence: TGTGCCAGCAGCTCCGTGACTGCGAACACCGGGGAGCTGTTTTTT.

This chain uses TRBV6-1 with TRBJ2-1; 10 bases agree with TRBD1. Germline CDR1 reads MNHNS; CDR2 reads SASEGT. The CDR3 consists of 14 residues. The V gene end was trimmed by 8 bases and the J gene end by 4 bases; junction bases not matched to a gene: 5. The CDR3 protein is CASAGQGVYNEQFF. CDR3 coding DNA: TGTGCCAGCGCCGGACAGGGGGTATACAATGAGCAGTTCTTC.